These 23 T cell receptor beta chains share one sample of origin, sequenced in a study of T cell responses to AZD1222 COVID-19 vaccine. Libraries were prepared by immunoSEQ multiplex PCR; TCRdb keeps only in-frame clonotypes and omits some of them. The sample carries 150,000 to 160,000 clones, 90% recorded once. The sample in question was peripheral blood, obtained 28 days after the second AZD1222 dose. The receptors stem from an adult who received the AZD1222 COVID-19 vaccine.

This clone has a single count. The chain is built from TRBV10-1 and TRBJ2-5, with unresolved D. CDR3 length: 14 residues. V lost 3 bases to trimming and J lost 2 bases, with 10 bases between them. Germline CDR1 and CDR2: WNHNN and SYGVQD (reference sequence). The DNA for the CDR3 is TGCGCCAGCAGTGACAGGATGCCGCAAGAGACCCAGTACTTC. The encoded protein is CASSDRMPQETQYF.

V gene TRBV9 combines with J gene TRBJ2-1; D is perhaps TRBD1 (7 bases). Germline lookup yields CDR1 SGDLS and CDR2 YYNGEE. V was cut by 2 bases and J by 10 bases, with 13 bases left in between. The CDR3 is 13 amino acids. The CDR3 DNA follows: TGTGCCAGCAGCGTGGTTTCAGGGGGGGAGCAGTTCTTC. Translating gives CASSVVSGGEQFF.

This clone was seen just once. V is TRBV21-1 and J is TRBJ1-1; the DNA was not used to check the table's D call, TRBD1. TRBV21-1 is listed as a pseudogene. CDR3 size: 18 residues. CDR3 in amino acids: CASVLKCPGTEMNTEAFF. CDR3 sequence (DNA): TGTGCCAGTGTACTAAAATGTCCCGGGACAGAAATGAACACTGAAGCTTTCTTT.

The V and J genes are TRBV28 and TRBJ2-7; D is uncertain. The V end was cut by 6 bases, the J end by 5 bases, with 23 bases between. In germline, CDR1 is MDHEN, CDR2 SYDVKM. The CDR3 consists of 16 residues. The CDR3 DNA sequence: TGTGCCAGCAGCCTTTCTCTGTTGGCATCCTCACACGAGCAGTACTTC. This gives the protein CASSLSLLASSHEQYF.

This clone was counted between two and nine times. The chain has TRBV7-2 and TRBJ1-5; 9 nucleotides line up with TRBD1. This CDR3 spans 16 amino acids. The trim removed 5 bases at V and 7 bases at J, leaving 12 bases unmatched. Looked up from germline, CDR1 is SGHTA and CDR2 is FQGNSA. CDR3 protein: CASSRSVTGGGQPQHF. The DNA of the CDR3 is TGTGCCAGCAGCCGGTCAGTTACAGGGGGCGGGCAGCCCCAGCATTTT.

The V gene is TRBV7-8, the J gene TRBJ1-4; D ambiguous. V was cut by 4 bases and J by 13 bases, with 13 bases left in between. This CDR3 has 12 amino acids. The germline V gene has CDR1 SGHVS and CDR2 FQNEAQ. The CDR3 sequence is CASSSHTGLLFF. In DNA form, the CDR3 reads TGTGCCAGCAGCTCCCACACGGGTCTACTGTTTTTT.

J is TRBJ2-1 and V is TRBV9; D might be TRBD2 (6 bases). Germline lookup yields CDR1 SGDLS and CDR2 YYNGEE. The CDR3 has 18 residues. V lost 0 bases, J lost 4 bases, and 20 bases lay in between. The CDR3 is CASSVVSAPRERYNEQFF. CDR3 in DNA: TGTGCCAGCAGCGTAGTAAGCGCCCCTCGGGAGAGATACAATGAGCAGTTCTTC.

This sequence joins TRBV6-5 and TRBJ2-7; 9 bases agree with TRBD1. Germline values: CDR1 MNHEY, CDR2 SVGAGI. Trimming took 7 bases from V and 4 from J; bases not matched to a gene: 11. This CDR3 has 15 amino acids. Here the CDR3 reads CASNFRTGDWYEQYF. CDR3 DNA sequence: TGTGCCAGCAATTTCAGGACAGGGGATTGGTACGAGCAGTACTTC.

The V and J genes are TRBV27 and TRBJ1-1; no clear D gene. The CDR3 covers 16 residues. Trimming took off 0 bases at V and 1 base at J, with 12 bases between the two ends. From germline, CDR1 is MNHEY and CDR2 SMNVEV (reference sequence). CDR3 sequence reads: CASSLSGTEWNTEAFF. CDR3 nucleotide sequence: TGTGCCAGCAGTTTATCGGGAACGGAGTGGAACACTGAAGCTTTCTTT.

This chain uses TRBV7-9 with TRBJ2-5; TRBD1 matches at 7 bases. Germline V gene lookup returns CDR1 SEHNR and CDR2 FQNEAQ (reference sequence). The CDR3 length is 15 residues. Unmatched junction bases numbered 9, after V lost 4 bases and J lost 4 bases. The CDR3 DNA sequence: TGTGCCAGCAGCTACACCGGGACAGCCCGAGAGACCCAGTACTTC. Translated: CASSYTGTARETQYF.

CDR3 protein: CASSEAPRGETQYF. CDR3 coding DNA: TGTGCCAGCAGTGAAGCTCCACGAGGGGAGACCCAGTACTTC. This chain joins TRBV7-6 and TRBJ2-5; a weak D match, TRBD2 (5 bases). Germline lookup yields CDR1 SGHVS and CDR2 FNYEAQ. Trimming cost V 6 bases and J 5 bases, with 16 bases left between them. This CDR3 has 14 residues. The full variable domain, rest sourced from reference TRBV7-6 and TRBJ2-5, is GAGVSQSPRYKVTKRGQDVALRCDPISGHVSLYWYRQALGQGPEFLTYFNYEAQQDKSGLPNDRFSAERPEGSISTLTIQRTEQRDSAMYRCASSEAPRGETQYFGPGTRLLVL.

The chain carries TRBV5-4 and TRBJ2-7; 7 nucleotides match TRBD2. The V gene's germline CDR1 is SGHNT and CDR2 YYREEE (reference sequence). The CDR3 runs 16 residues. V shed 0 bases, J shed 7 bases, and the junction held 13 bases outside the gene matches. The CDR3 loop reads CASSLDPLGGGREQYF. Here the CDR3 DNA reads TGTGCCAGCAGCTTGGACCCCCTTGGGGGAGGGAGAGAGCAGTACTTC.

In nucleotides, the CDR3 is TGTGCCAGCAGCAAGGGACAGGGGAACACCGGGGAGCTGTTTTTT. It yields the protein CASSKGQGNTGELFF. V is TRBV7-9 and J is TRBJ2-2; 9 bases are shared with TRBD1. Trimming cost V 5 bases and J 1 base; bases outside gene matches: 2. Germline-derived CDR1 and CDR2 are SEHNR and FQNEAQ (reference sequence). CDR3 length: 15 residues.

Here the CDR3 DNA reads TGTGCCAGCAGTCGAGACCACTTGTCCCACGAGCAGTACTTC. Protein sequence: CASSRDHLSHEQYF. The rearrangement links TRBV2 to TRBJ2-7; D remains ambiguous. Trimming took 5 bases from V and 5 from J, leaving 16 bases between them. This CDR3 has 14 residues. Germline V gives CDR1 SNHLY, CDR2 FYNNEI.

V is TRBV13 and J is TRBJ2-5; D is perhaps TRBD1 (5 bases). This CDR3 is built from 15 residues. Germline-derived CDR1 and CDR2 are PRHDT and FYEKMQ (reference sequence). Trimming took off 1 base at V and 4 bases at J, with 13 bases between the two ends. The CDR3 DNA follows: TGTGCCAGCAGCTTAGTAGCATATAGGGGAGAGACCCAGTACTTC. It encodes CASSLVAYRGETQYF.

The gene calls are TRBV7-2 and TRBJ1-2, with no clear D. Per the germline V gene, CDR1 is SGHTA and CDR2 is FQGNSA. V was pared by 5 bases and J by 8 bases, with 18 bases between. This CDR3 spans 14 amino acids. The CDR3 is CASSPYDLTRGYTF. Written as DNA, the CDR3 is TGTGCCAGCAGCCCCTACGACCTAACGAGAGGCTACACCTTC. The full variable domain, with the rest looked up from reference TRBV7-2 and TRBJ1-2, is GAGVSQSPSNKVTEKGKDVELRCDPISGHTALYWYRQSLGQGLEFLIYFQGNSAPDKSGLPSDRFSAERTGGSVSTLTIQRTQQEDSAVYLCASSPYDLTRGYTFGSGTRLTVV.

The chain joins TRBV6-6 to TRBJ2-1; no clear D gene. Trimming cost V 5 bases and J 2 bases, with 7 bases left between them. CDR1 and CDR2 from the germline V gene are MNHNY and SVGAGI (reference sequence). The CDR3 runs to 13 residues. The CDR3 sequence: CASSRRPYNEQFF. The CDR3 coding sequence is TGTGCCAGCAGTAGACGCCCCTACAATGAGCAGTTCTTC.

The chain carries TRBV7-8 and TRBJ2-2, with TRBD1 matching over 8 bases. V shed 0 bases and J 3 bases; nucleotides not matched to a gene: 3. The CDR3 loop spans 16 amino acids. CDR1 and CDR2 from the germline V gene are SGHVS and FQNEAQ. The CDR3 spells CASSLANRGDTGELFF. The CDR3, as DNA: TGTGCCAGCAGCTTAGCCAACAGGGGGGACACCGGGGAGCTGTTTTTT.

DNA for the CDR3: TGCGCCAGCAGCCAACTACTGACAGGGTTGAACTATGGCTACACCTTC. It codes for CASSQLLTGLNYGYTF. J is TRBJ1-2 and V is TRBV4-1; TRBD1 agrees at 7 bases. The trim removed 2 bases at V and 2 bases at J, leaving 8 bases unmatched. The CDR3 is made up of 16 amino acids. Looked up from germline, CDR1 is MGHRA and CDR2 is YSYEKL.

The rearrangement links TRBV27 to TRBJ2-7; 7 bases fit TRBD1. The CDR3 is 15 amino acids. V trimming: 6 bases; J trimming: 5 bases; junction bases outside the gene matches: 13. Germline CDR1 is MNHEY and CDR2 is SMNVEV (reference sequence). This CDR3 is CASRVTGTPPHEQYF. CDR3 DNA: TGTGCCAGCAGAGTGACAGGGACCCCCCCCCACGAGCAGTACTTC.

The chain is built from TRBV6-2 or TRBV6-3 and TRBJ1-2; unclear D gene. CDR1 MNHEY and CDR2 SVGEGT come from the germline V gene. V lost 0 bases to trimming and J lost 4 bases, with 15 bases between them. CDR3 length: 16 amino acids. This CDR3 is CASSYSEAAAVYGYTF. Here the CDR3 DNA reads TGTGCCAGCAGTTACTCAGAGGCGGCAGCAGTCTATGGCTACACCTTC.

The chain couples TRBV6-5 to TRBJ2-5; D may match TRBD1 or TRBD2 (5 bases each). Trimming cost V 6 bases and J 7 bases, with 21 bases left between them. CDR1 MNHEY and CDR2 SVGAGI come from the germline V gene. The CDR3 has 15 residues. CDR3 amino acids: CASSPAGTGYGTQYF. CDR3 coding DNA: TGTGCCAGCAGCCCCGCAGGGACCGGGTATGGGACCCAGTACTTC.

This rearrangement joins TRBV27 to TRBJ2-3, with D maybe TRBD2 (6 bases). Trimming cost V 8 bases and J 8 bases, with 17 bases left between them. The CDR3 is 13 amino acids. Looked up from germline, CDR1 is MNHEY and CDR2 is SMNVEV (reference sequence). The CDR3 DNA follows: TGTGCCAGCCGAATCACTCAGGGAGGTACGCAGTATTTT. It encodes CASRITQGGTQYF.